This T cell receptor beta chain comes out of a study of CD8 T cells in Susac syndrome. This clonotype was observed once. Its antigen is currently unknown. Germline CDR1 reads MGHRA; CDR2 reads YSYEKL. There are 15 residues in the CDR3. V was cut by 2 bases and J by 3 bases, with 14 bases left in between. Study-level points and caveats: The authors acknowledged that the study's TCR sequencing and HLA analysis involved relatively few individuals.

About 0.45 to 1 ug RNA was reverse transcribed with random hexamers. TCRdb analysed the immunoSEQ multiplex PCR reads with MiXCR anew, one entry per CDR3 protein. The sample contains under 200,000 distinct CDR3 sequences, roughly 92% of which appear only once. This sequence joins TRBV4-1 and TRBJ2-7, with D maybe TRBD2 (6 bases). This TCR was sampled from a human donor with Susac syndrome. Sequenced: CD4+ T cells from PBMCs. For the CDR3, the DNA is TGCGCCAGCAGCCAACTACCGGGACTTGGCTACGAGCAGTACTTC. This codes for CASSQLPGLGYEQYF.